This TCR beta chain was retrieved from a study of shared T cell receptors in the human thymus. The V gene lost 0 bases and the J gene lost 4 bases, with 14 bases spanning the gap. The CDR3 extends over 17 amino acids. Germline loops: CDR1 SGHDT, CDR2 YYEEEE. The protocol was immunoSEQ multiplex PCR, while the TCRdb copy is restricted to in-frame clones and leaves out a portion. The sample consists of about 660,000 clones, around 87% of them appearing once. This clone was counted only a few times. The same specimen was also included in a second study, on human thymus T cells. That paper notes: Among the donors, all were healthy Finnish infants having corrective surgery for congenital heart defects. Thymus tissue was removed during corrective cardiac surgery. Thymic and blood repertoires seemed to favor certain V and J genes.

Sequencing was done on a sample of thymocytes. The rearrangement links TRBV5-6 to TRBJ1-6; no definite D call. The clonotype originates from a boy in the first two years of life with a congenital heart defect. The chain's CDR3 is CASSLDSISHYNSPLHF. The CDR3 DNA reads as TGTGCCAGCAGCTTGGACAGTATATCTCATTATAATTCACCCCTCCACTTT.